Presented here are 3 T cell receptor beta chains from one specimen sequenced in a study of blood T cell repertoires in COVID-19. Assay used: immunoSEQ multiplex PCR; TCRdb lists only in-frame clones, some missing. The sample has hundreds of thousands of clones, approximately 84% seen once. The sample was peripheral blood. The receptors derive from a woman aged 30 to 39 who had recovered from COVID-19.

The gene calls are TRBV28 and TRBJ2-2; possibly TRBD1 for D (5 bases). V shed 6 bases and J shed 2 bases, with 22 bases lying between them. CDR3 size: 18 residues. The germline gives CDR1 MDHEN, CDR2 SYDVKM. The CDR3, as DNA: TGTGCCAGCAGACAAAAGGGGCATGTCCGGCCTAACACCGGGGAGCTGTTTTTT. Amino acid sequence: CASRQKGHVRPNTGELFF.

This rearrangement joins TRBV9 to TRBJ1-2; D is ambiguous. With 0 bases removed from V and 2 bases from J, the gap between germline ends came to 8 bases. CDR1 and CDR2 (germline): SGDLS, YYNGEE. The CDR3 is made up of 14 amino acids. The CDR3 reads CASSVGGGNYGYTF. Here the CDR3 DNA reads TGTGCCAGCAGCGTAGGTGGAGGCAACTATGGCTACACCTTC.

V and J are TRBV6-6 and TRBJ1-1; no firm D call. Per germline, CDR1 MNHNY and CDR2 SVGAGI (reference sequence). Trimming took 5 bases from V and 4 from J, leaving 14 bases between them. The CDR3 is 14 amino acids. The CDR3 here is CASSIQEGSTEAFF. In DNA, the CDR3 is TGTGCCAGCAGTATCCAGGAGGGTAGCACTGAAGCTTTCTTT.